These T cell receptor beta chains were read from a single sample in a study of naive and memory T cell subsets. TCRdb reprocessed the UMI-ligation and nested PCR reads with MiXCR, giving one entry per CDR3 protein. The top ten hold more than 0.13% of the sample, which has some 150,000 distinct CDR3 sequences, about 18% seen once. Material: naive CD4+ T cells from blood. The origin of the receptors is a human donor in good health. CDR3s include the opening cysteine and the closing phenylalanine or tryptophan. D genes are given only for firm matches. Clone size appears in some rows only: once, few, many, or a class for an expanded clone.

.,TRBJ1-5,once,TRBV6-5,TGTGCCAGCAGTTACAGAAGCAATCAGCCCCAGCATTTT,CASSYRSNQPQHF
.,TRBJ1-1,few,TRBV29-1,TGCAGCGTTGGATCGGGCCGGACTGAAGCTTTCTTT,CSVGSGRTEAFF
TRBD1,TRBJ1-5,.,TRBV20-1,TGCAGTGCTCCCGGGACAGGGGACTGCAGCAATCAGCCCCAGCATTTT,CSAPGTGDCSNQPQHF
.,TRBJ2-2,.,TRBV10-1,TGCGCCAGCAGTGATGGGGGCGCCGGTACCGGGGAGCTGTTTTTT,CASSDGGAGTGELFF
.,TRBJ2-2,.,TRBV27,TGTGCCAGCAGTCTCCCGGGACGGGGTACCGGGGAGCTGTTTTTT,CASSLPGRGTGELFF
.,TRBJ1-5,.,TRBV5-4,TGTGCCAGCAGCTACAGGAGAACACTAAATCAGCCCCAGCATTTT,CASSYRRTLNQPQHF
.,TRBJ2-3,.,TRBV18,TGTGCCAGCTCACGTCTGCTTAGCACAGATACGCAGTATTTT,CASSRLLSTDTQYF
.,TRBJ2-7,many,TRBV29-1,TGCAGCGTTGGGCCCACGCCCTACGAGCAGTACTTC,CSVGPTPYEQYF
TRBD2,TRBJ2-7,.,TRBV7-2,TGTGCCAGCACTCTAGGCCCAGCGGGAGGTTCAAACGAGCAGTACTTC,CASTLGPAGGSNEQYF
TRBD1,TRBJ2-1,few,TRBV5-1,TGCGCCAGCAGCCCTTCTATCGGACAGGGAAGAGGAAATGAGCAGTTCTTC,CASSPSIGQGRGNEQFF
TRBD2,TRBJ2-7,.,TRBV7-9,TGTGCCAGCAGCTTGACGATACTAGCGGAAGGGCTTTACGAGCAGTACTTC,CASSLTILAEGLYEQYF
.,TRBJ1-2,few,TRBV7-3,TGTGCCAGCAGCTTAAGAGGGGGGAGCGACTATGGCTACACCTTC,CASSLRGGSDYGYTF
.,TRBJ2-5,few,TRBV11-2,TGTGCCAGCAGCTTAGGGTCGAGGTTGGAAGAGACCCAGTACTTC,CASSLGSRLEETQYF
.,TRBJ2-7,many,TRBV4-3,TGCGCCAGCAGCCAAGATCGAGCTAAAACAGTCTCCTACGAGCAGTACTTC,CASSQDRAKTVSYEQYF
TRBD2,TRBJ2-7,few,TRBV20-1,TGCAGTGTCCAAGCTAGCGGGAGGGCCGAGCAGTACTTC,CSVQASGRAEQYF
.,TRBJ2-2,.,TRBV30,TGTGCCTGGAGTGTACAGTTTGCCACCGGGGAGCTGTTTTTT,CAWSVQFATGELFF
.,TRBJ2-3,few,TRBV20-1,TGCAGTGCTAGTGGCTCTGCAGATACGCAGTATTTT,CSASGSADTQYF
TRBD2,TRBJ2-1,many,TRBV10-3,TGTGCCATCAGGCCGACTAGCGGGAGCTTTGGCAATGAGCAGTTCTTC,CAIRPTSGSFGNEQFF
.,TRBJ2-3,.,TRBV28,TGTGCCAGCAGTTTAAGTGGAGCATCAGATACGCAGTATTTT,CASSLSGASDTQYF
TRBD2,TRBJ2-7,few,TRBV27,TGTGCCAGCAGCCGGGATCTAGGACTAGCGGCAGCCTACGAGCAGTACTTC,CASSRDLGLAAAYEQYF
TRBD1,TRBJ2-1,.,TRBV5-5,TGTGCCAGCAGCCGGGGACAGGGGGGATACAATGAGCAGTTCTTC,CASSRGQGGYNEQFF
.,TRBJ2-1,few,TRBV12-3/TRBV12-4,TGTGCCAGCAGTTCTAGGGTAAAGAGCTCCTACAATGAGCAGTTCTTC,CASSSRVKSSYNEQFF
TRBD2,TRBJ2-1,.,TRBV7-9,TGTGCCAGCAGCTTAGTACCATCGACTAGCGGGAGAATATATGAGCAGTTCTTC,CASSLVPSTSGRIYEQFF
.,TRBJ2-1,few,TRBV29-1,TGCAGCGTTGAGTCCCCGGCAGGGCCCCGCAATGAGCAGTTCTTC,CSVESPAGPRNEQFF
.,TRBJ2-7,few,TRBV12-3/TRBV12-4,TGTGCCAGCAGTTTAGTCGTAGGGCAACGGCACTACGAGCAGTACTTC,CASSLVVGQRHYEQYF
.,TRBJ1-4,.,TRBV5-1,TGCGCCAGCAGAGCCGGTTATAGAGGGGCTCGGGGTGAAAAACTGTTTTTT,CASRAGYRGARGEKLFF
TRBD2,TRBJ2-7,.,TRBV3-1,TGTGCCAGCAGCCAAATAGCGGGAGGGCCCTACGAGCAGTACTTC,CASSQIAGGPYEQYF
TRBD2,TRBJ2-1,.,TRBV5-1,TGCGCCAGCAGCTTGGGCCCGGCTAGCGGGAGTCTTGAGCAGTTCTTC,CASSLGPASGSLEQFF
.,TRBJ2-3,many,TRBV7-6,TGTGCCAGCAGCTCGTTAGGTGGTGGGATCGCTACAGATACGCAGTATTTT,CASSSLGGGIATDTQYF
.,TRBJ2-7,few,TRBV10-3,TGTGCCATCAGTGAAACCCAGGGGCACGAGCAGTACTTC,CAISETQGHEQYF
.,TRBJ1-5,few,TRBV12-3/TRBV12-4,TGTGCCAGCAGTTTGCTGTCCGCTGCATCGGGGAATCAGCCCCAGCATTTT,CASSLLSAASGNQPQHF
.,TRBJ2-3,.,TRBV24-1,TGTGCCACCAGTACTAACACAGATACGCAGTATTTT,CATSTNTDTQYF
.,TRBJ1-1,few,TRBV20-1,TGCAGTGCTAGAGAATCAGCGAACACTGAAGCTTTCTTT,CSARESANTEAFF
TRBD1,TRBJ1-5,.,TRBV6-2/TRBV6-3,TGTGCCAGCAGCCCCTTACAGGGGAGCGGCAATCAGCCCCAGCATTTT,CASSPLQGSGNQPQHF
TRBD1,TRBJ2-4,.,TRBV6-6,TGTGCCAGCAGTTCCCTGGGACAGATCAAAAACATTCAGTACTTC,CASSSLGQIKNIQYF
TRBD2,TRBJ2-7,few,TRBV6-6,TGTGCCAGCAGTTACATTTTAGCGGGTGTCTACGAGCAGTACTTC,CASSYILAGVYEQYF
.,TRBJ1-1,few,TRBV3-1,TGTGCCAGCGAGGAGGGGATGAACACTGAAGCTTTCTTT,CASEEGMNTEAFF
.,TRBJ2-5,few,TRBV3-1,TGTGCCAGCAGCCAACGGGGGCGGCAAGAGACCCAGTACTTC,CASSQRGRQETQYF
TRBD2,TRBJ2-7,.,TRBV20-1,TGCAGTGCTAGACCCGGACTAGCCGGGTACGAGCAGTACTTC,CSARPGLAGYEQYF
.,TRBJ1-6,.,TRBV6-6,TGTGCCAGCAGTTACTCGAGAGGGGGAGGATCCTATAATTCACCCCTCCACTTT,CASSYSRGGGSYNSPLHF
.,TRBJ2-1,many,TRBV18,TGTGCCAGCTCACCACCCACGCACAATGAGCAGTTCTTC,CASSPPTHNEQFF
.,TRBJ2-3,.,TRBV3-1,TGTGCCAGCAGCCAAGAAATCCCGGGACGCCGGGGAGATACGCAGTATTTT,CASSQEIPGRRGDTQYF
.,TRBJ1-4,.,TRBV20-1,TGCAGTGCTAGAGTCAAGAAGGTTGATGAAAAACTGTTTTTT,CSARVKKVDEKLFF
.,TRBJ2-7,.,TRBV15,TGTGCCACCAGCAGATACCAGGGCTCCTACGAGCAGTACTTC,CATSRYQGSYEQYF
.,TRBJ1-1,few,TRBV11-1,TGTGCCAGCAGCTTAGGGAAATGGGCTGAAGCTTTCTTT,CASSLGKWAEAFF